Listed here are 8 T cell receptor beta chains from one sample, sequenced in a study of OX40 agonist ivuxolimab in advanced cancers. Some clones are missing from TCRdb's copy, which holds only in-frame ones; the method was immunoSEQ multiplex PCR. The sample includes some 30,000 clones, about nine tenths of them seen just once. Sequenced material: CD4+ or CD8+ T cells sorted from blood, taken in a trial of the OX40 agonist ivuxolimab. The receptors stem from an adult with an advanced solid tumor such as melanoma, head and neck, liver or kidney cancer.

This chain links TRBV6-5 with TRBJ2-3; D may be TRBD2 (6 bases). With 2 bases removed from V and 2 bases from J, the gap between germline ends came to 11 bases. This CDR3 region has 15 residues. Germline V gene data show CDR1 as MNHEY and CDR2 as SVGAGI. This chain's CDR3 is CASSYVRGDTDTQYF. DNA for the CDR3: TGTGCCAGCAGTTACGTGCGCGGGGACACAGATACGCAGTATTTT.

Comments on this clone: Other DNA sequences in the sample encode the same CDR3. The CDR3 DNA sequence: TGTGCCAGTAGTATGGGGACGAACACTGAAGCTTTCTTT. Translated: CASSMGTNTEAFF. The V and J genes are TRBV19 and TRBJ1-1; possibly TRBD1 for D (5 bases). The V and J ends lost 3 bases and 1 base respectively, with 6 bases between them. CDR3 size: 13 residues. In germline, CDR1 is LNHDA, CDR2 SQIVND (reference sequence).

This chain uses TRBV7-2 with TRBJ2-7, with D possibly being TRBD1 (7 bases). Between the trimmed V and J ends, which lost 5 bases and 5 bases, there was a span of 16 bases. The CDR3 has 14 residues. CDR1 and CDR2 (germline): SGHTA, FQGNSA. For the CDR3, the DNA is TGTGCCAGCAGCGCGGGACAGCCGCCGAACGAGCAGTACTTC. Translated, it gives CASSAGQPPNEQYF.

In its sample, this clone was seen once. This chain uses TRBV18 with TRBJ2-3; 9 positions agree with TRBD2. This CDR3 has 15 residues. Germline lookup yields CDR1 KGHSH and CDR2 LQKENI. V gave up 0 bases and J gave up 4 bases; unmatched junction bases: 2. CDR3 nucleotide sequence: TGTGCCAGCTCACCACCGGGACTAGCCGCAGATACGCAGTATTTT. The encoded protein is CASSPPGLAADTQYF.

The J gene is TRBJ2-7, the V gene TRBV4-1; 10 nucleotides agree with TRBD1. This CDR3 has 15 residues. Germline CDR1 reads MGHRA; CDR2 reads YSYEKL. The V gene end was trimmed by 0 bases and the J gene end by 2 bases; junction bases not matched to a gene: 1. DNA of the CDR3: TGCGCCAGCAGCCAAGAGGGGACAGGGGCCTACGAGCAGTACTTC. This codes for CASSQEGTGAYEQYF.

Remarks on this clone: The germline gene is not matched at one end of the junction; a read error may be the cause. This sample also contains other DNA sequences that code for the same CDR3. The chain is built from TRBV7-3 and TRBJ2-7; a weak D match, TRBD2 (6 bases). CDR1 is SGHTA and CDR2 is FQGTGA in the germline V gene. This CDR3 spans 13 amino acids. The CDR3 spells CASSLDGEDEQYF. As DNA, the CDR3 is TGTGCCAGCAGCTTAGATGGGGAGGACGAGCAATACTTC.

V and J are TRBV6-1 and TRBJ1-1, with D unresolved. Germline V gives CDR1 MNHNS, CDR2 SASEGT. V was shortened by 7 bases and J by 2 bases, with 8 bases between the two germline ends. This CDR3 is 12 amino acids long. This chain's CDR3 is CASTLANTEAFF. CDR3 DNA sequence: TGTGCCAGCACCCTGGCAAACACTGAAGCTTTCTTT.

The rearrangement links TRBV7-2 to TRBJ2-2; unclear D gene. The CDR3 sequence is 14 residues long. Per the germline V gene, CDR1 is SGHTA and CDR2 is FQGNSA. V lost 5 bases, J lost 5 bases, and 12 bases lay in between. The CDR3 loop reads CASSQHPQTGELFF. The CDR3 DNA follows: TGTGCCAGCAGCCAACACCCGCAAACCGGGGAGCTGTTTTTT.